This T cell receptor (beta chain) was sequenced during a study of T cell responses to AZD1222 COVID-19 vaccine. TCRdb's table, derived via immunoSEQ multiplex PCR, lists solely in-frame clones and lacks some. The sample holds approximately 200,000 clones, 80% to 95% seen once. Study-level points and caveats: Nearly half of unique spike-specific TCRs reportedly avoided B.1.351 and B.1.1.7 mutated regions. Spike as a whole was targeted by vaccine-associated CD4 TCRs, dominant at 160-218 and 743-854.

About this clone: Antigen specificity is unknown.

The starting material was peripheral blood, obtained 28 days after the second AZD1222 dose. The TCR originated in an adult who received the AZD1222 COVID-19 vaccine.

The CDR3 spells CASGRERAKNIQYF. The CDR3 DNA reads TGCGCCAGTGGTCGGGAGCGGGCCAAAAACATTCAGTACTTC. The genes are TRBV23-1 and TRBJ2-4; D may be TRBD2 (6 bases). TRBV23-1 is marked as an open reading frame, function uncertain. Trimming cost V 9 bases and J 1 base, with 13 bases left between them. The CDR3 covers 14 residues.